Given below is one T cell receptor beta chain in context. It lacks a known antigen. Per-nucleotide qualities are absent, and no much larger clonotype sits a single base away. This sample stems from a study of CD8+CD57+ T cells in acquired aplastic anemia (dated by TCRdb to 2016 to 2019). General notes on the study: A mean of about 3.2 ug of DNA, ranging from roughly 0.19 to 30 ug, was extracted from sorted CD4+ and CD8+ cells. A CD8+CD57+ expansion meant a frequency higher than the mean frequency seen in healthy subjects. Study-wide conclusions, independent of this receptor: Approximately 27 CD8+ CDR3 sequences were found in both patients and controls but appeared to be highly expressed in patients and within the immunodominant clones of the patients. Patients and healthy controls showed no significant difference in CD8+ Simpson's diversity (P=0.060).

The patients picked for sequencing were ones in whom flow cytometry had shown an expansion of CD8+CD57+ cells. Every patient had severe acquired aplastic anemia, diagnosed using the International Study of Aplastic Anemia and Agranulocytosis and Camitta criteria. No therapy had been received by the patients at the time of blood sampling. The study deep-sequenced TCR repertoires of sorted CD4+ and CD8+ blood T cells from severe aplastic anemia patients and healthy subjects. In the USA, patient enrollment took place under clinicaltrials.gov protocols 00001620, 01623167, 00001397, 00071045, 00081523 and 00961064. Ficoll-Paque density gradient centrifugation was used to isolate peripheral blood mononuclear cells. Before DNA extraction, CD4+ and CD8+ T cells were sorted with FACS or magnetic beads. Genomic DNA served as template for TCR beta VDJ combination and CDR3 sequence profiling. An Illumina HiSeq 2000 was the platform used for TCR repertoire sequencing. Turning to the authors' computational methods: Repertoires were assessed using TRBV/TRBJ rearrangement plots, CDR3 size and DJ length profiles, and Simpson's diversity index. The immunodominant clone was defined as the most abundant DNA sequence in deep sequencing data. CDR3 amino acid sequences were checked for sharing across subjects and were also compared against the VDJdb database and published repertoires. Clones were called with MiXCR by TCRdb after fastp trimmed the public reads at Q25, and only in-frame beta chains were retained. Each entry is one CDR3 protein sequence, shown with its most common DNA and genes. These V and J calls originate from TCRdb's pipeline instead of the authors' own analysis. The sample table records around 79,000 distinct CDR3 sequences; under 80% of these occur just once. The ten most abundant clones make up roughly 80% of the sample.

The trim is 9 bases for V and 1 base for J, with a gap of 4 bases between the germline ends. Reading from cysteine to phenylalanine, the CDR3 counts 12 amino acids. The read is trimmed to its CDR3 DNA, 36 bases read in frame from base 1. The germline V gene specifies SNHLY as CDR1 and FYNNEI as CDR2. The sequence came from a human donor with aplastic anemia. The chain is encoded by TRBV2 joined to TRBJ2-6, with the D gene not clear enough to name. The specimen was sorted CD4+, CD8+, or CD8+CD57+ T cells (not recorded which) from PBMCs. The bases read TGTGCCAGTCGGTCTGGGGCCAACGTCCTGACTTTC. It codes for CASRSGANVLTF.